This TCR beta chain was captured in a study of blood T cell repertoires in COVID-19. The repertoire was sequenced with immunoSEQ multiplex PCR; TCRdb's copy has only in-frame clones and lacks some. The sample carries about 190,000 clones, about four fifths recorded once. The germline V gene has CDR1 SEHNR and CDR2 FQNEAQ (reference sequence). CDR3 length: 16 amino acids. With 3 bases clipped from V and 2 bases from J, the junction kept 2 bases outside the gene matches. Material: peripheral blood. This chain uses TRBV7-9 with TRBJ2-7; 15 nucleotides align to TRBD2. This receptor was taken from a man aged 50-60 years with active or convalescent COVID-19. The CDR3 bases are TGTGCCAGCAGCTTCCGGACTAGCGGGAGGGCCTACGAGCAGTACTTC. It yields the protein CASSFRTSGRAYEQYF.